Below, one T cell receptor beta chain is given with its context. The data are from a study of TIL therapy for anti-PD-1-resistant metastatic lung cancer. Across the study: By whole-exome sequencing, median non-synonymous tumor mutation burden was over 1.2 mutations per megabase.

The immunoSEQ assay was v3. Data came from immunoSEQ multiplex PCR; TCRdb stores just in-frame clones and leaves some out. The sample lists 50,000 or so clones; 70% to 85% were seen once. As for time point: pre-treatment sample, taken before nivolumab and TIL therapy. Adults with stage 4 NSCLC were enrolled in a phase I trial. Trimming cost V 0 bases and J 1 base, with 12 bases left between them. This CDR3 has 16 residues. Germline loops: CDR1 MGHRA, CDR2 YSYEKL. This specimen consisted of blood, obtained at baseline. The sequence was obtained from a woman aged 30 to 85 with non-small cell lung cancer. J is TRBJ1-2 and V is TRBV4-1; D may be TRBD1 (5 bases). The CDR3 region has the DNA TGCGCCAGCAGCCAAGACGGGGACCGCTTTAACTATGGCTACACCTTC. This encodes CASSQDGDRFNYGYTF.